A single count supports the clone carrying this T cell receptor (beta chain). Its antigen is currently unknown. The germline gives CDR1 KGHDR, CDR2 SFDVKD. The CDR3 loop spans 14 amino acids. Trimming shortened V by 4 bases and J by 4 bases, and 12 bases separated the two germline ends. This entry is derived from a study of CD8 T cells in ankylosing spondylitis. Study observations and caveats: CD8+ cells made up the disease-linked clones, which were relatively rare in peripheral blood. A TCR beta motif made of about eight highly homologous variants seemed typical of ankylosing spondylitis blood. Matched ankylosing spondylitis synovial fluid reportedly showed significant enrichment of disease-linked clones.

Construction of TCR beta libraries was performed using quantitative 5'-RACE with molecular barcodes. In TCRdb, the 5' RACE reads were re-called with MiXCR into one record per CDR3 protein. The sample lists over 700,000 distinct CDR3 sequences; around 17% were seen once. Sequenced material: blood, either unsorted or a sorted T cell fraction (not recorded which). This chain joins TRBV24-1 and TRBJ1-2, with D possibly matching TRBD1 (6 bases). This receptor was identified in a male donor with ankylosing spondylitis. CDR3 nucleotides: TGTGCCACCAGTGAATCAGGACAGACCTATGGCTACACCTTC. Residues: CATSESGQTYGYTF.